This T cell receptor (beta chain) comes out of a study of blood T cell repertoires in COVID-19. Generated by immunoSEQ multiplex PCR, the TCRdb table keeps only in-frame clones and is missing some. The sample consists of around 200,000 clones, around 84% of them appearing once. Per the germline V gene, CDR1 is SNHLY and CDR2 is FYNNEI. The V end was cut by 6 bases, the J end by 4 bases, with 10 bases between. This CDR3 is built from 12 residues. The TCR comes from a man in his fifties or sixties with acute or convalescent COVID-19. The J gene is TRBJ2-7, the V gene TRBV2; maybe TRBD1 (6 bases). The material sequenced was peripheral blood. The CDR3 DNA follows: TGTGCCAGCAGCCTAGGGGGTTACGAGCAGTACTTC. It is translated as CASSLGGYEQYF.